Sequencing of this T cell receptor (beta chain) was carried out in a study of T-cell memory formation after mild COVID-19. General observations from the study: Second-wave clones with a day 37 peak had unconfirmed SARS-CoV-2 specificity.

TCRdb itself ran the 5' RACE reads through MiXCR, one entry per CDR3 protein. The table has 540,000 or so distinct CDR3 sequences, just over 20% seen once. There are a few counts of this clonotype. Its specificity is not known. The sequenced sample consisted of PBMCs or a T cell subset sorted from them (not recorded which). The sequence came from an adult woman who had mild COVID-19 (a few samples of this study predate the infection). Cell type and time point are not known.

The CDR3 DNA follows: TGCAGCGTTGAAGCGCCCGGGGAGCTGTTTTTT. Its protein product is CSVEAPGELFF. The chain couples TRBV29-1 to TRBJ2-2, with no clear D. CDR1 is SQVTM, CDR2 ANQGSEA, per germline. The CDR3 runs 11 residues. The V end was cut by 1 base, the J end by 6 bases, with 3 bases between.